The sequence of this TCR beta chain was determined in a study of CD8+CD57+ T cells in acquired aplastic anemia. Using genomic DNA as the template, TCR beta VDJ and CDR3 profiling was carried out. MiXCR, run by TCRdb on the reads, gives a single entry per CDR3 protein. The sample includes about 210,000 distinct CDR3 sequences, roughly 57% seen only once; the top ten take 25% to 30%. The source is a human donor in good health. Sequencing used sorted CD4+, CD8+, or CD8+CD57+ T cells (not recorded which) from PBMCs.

CDR3 nucleotide sequence: TGTGCCAGCGGAAACCGGGACAGGGTTTATGAGCAGTTCTTC. As protein: CASGNRDRVYEQFF. The chain carries TRBV6-1 and TRBJ2-1; the match to TRBD1 covers 9 bases. V was clipped by 8 bases and J by 8 bases; unmatched bases: 10. Germline CDR1 reads MNHNS; CDR2 reads SASEGT. The CDR3 has 14 residues.